The next 13 T cell receptor beta chains were all read from a single sample in a study of identical twins. TCRdb analysed the 5' RACE reads with MiXCR anew, one entry per CDR3 protein. Here the sample spans 250,000 or so distinct CDR3 sequences, 5.5% to 7% being singletons. The same sample was also studied in work on yellow fever vaccine responses in identical twins.

The sequenced sample consisted of memory (CD45RO+) T cells sorted from blood. The receptors derive from a woman aged 18-29 years in good health.

The J gene is TRBJ2-2, the V gene TRBV6-1; 10 bases are shared with TRBD1. From germline, CDR1 is MNHNS and CDR2 SASEGT. The CDR3 is 15 residues long. With V trimmed by 8 bases and J by 3 bases, 6 bases remained unmatched. As DNA, the CDR3 is TGTGCCAGCCGTAGCGGGACAGGGGACACCGGGGAGCTGTTTTTT. It is translated as CASRSGTGDTGELFF.

V usage is TRBV20-1 and J usage is TRBJ2-7, with 7 positions matching TRBD1. This CDR3 region has 16 residues. Trimming removed 1 base from V and 0 bases from J; junction bases left unmatched: 9. The germline V gene encodes CDR1 DFQATT and CDR2 SNEGSKA (reference sequence). Here the CDR3 reads CSARGIGQDSSYEQYF. CDR3 nucleotide sequence: TGCAGTGCTAGAGGAATTGGACAGGATAGCTCCTACGAGCAGTACTTC.

This clonotype has ten or more counts. The chain combines TRBV20-1 with TRBJ2-7; 10 bases match TRBD2. V shed 2 bases and J 2 bases; nucleotides not matched to a gene: 0. CDR1 and CDR2 from the germline V gene are DFQATT and SNEGSKA (reference sequence). The CDR3 is 13 amino acids. In DNA form, the CDR3 reads TGCAGTGCTAGAAGCGGGGGGGCCTACGAGCAGTACGTC. Amino acid sequence: CSARSGGAYEQYV.

The J gene is TRBJ2-5, the V gene TRBV7-9, with a weak D call TRBD2 (7 bases). The CDR3 runs to 14 residues. V lost 5 bases to trimming and J lost 4 bases, with 14 bases between them. Germline CDR1 is SEHNR and CDR2 is FQNEAQ (reference sequence). The CDR3 reads CASSPRGGAETQYF. DNA for the CDR3: TGTGCCAGCAGCCCCAGAGGGGGGGCAGAGACCCAGTACTTC.

There are a few counts of this clonotype. V and J are TRBV15 and TRBJ2-7; 8 bases agree with TRBD2. Germline V gene sequence: CDR1 LNHNV, CDR2 YYDKDF (reference sequence). The CDR3 covers 16 residues. V lost 4 bases to trimming and J lost 4 bases; unmatched junction nucleotides: 12. CDR3 DNA sequence: TGTGCCACCAGCAAAGGTGGAGCGGGGGCAGAGTACGAGCAGTACGTC. Its protein is CATSKGGAGAEYEQYV.

There are many counts of this clonotype. The chain carries TRBV2 and TRBJ1-1; D is unresolved. The CDR3 loop spans 14 amino acids. The V end lost 4 bases, the J end lost 2 bases, and 11 bases lay between the germline ends. CDR1 is SNHLY and CDR2 is FYNNEI in the germline V gene. The CDR3 sequence: CASSGEAANTEAFF. The CDR3 DNA reads as TGTGCCAGCAGTGGGGAGGCAGCCAACACTGAAGCTTTCTTT.

The rearrangement uses TRBV3-1 and TRBJ2-1, with TRBD2 identical over 11 bases. CDR3 length: 15 amino acids. V trimming: 11 bases; J trimming: 12 bases; junction bases outside the gene matches: 18. The germline CDR1 and CDR2 sequences are LGHDT and YNNKEL (reference sequence). Here the CDR3 reads CASTQVSGGAGWQFF. The CDR3 coding sequence is TGTGCCTCCACCCAAGTTAGCGGGGGGGCTGGTTGGCAGTTCTTC.

This clonotype was observed a few times. CDR3 sequence: CASSAGGTGANVLTF. In DNA form, the CDR3 reads TGCGCCAGCAGTGCCGGGGGAACTGGGGCCAACGTCCTGACTTTC. The chain joins TRBV10-1 to TRBJ2-6; D is possibly TRBD2 (6 bases). Germline V gene data show CDR1 as WNHNN and CDR2 as SYGVQD (reference sequence). The CDR3 runs to 15 residues. V was trimmed by 4 bases and J by 2 bases, leaving 9 bases between them.

Only a few counts were recorded for this clonotype. The V and J genes are TRBV9 and TRBJ2-7; 13 bases map to TRBD2. The CDR3 extends over 16 amino acids. Looked up from germline, CDR1 is SGDLS and CDR2 is YYNGEE. V trimming: 3 bases; J trimming: 5 bases; junction bases outside the gene matches: 8. The CDR3 DNA reads TGTGCCAGCAGCGCCTCCGGGACTAGCGGGACCCACGAGCAGTACTTC. It encodes CASSASGTSGTHEQYF.

This clonotype was observed many times. The V gene is TRBV25-1, the J gene TRBJ2-1; D may be TRBD1 (7 bases). CDR1 MGHDK and CDR2 SYGVNS come from the germline V gene. The length of the CDR3 is 20 residues. The V end was cut by 2 bases, the J end by 0 bases, with 23 bases between. The CDR3 bases are TGTGCCAGCAGTGAACCTTATACAGGGGAGGACGGGAGCTCCTACAATGAGCAGTTCTTC. This sequence encodes CASSEPYTGEDGSSYNEQFF.

The chain employs TRBV9 and TRBJ2-3, with TRBD2 identical over 8 bases. The CDR3 contains 16 residues. Per germline, CDR1 SGDLS and CDR2 YYNGEE. The junction had 12 bases not matched to a gene; V was cut back by 4 bases and J by 5 bases. The CDR3, as DNA: TGTGCCAGCAGCTTTCATCTAGCGGGTGTTCTAGATACGCAGTATTTT. Encoded protein: CASSFHLAGVLDTQYF.

This clonotype was picked up many times. This sequence joins TRBV20-1 and TRBJ2-1; the D gene is possibly TRBD2 (6 bases). Trimming left V 6 bases short and J 0 bases short, with 12 bases between. Germline CDR1 DFQATT, CDR2 SNEGSKA (reference sequence). CDR3 size: 14 residues. The DNA for the CDR3 is TGCAGTGCAAGGGACTGGAGCTCCTACAATGAGCAGTTCTTC. This sequence encodes CSARDWSSYNEQFF.

The chain has TRBV11-1 and TRBJ2-1; D is undetermined. This CDR3 comprises 14 residues. Trimming cost V 6 bases and J 0 bases, with 9 bases left between them. Germline loops: CDR1 SGHAT, CDR2 FQDESV (reference sequence). CDR3 protein: CASRKGFSYNEQFF. CDR3 nucleotide sequence: TGTGCCAGCAGAAAGGGCTTCTCCTACAATGAGCAGTTCTTC.